Listed below are T cell receptor beta chains from one sample, sequenced in a study of T cell repertoires in cytomegalovirus infection. Their cognate antigens are unknown. A single record per CDR3 protein comes from TCRdb applying MiXCR to the reads. The sample lists roughly 500,000 distinct CDR3 sequences, 30% to 40% occurring once. This material consisted of cultured PBMCs, taken from culture after CMV antigen stimulation. These receptors all stem from a human donor in good health (CMV status not recorded). Some clones in this sample may be carry-over from other donors' samples. Each CDR3 is given with its conserved first and last residue. A D gene is named only where the DNA matches it firmly. A clone size is listed for some rows: how often the clone was seen (once, few, many), or a class if it is expanded.

clone size | J gene | D gene | CDR3 length | V gene | CDR3 protein | CDR3 DNA
NA | TRBJ2-5 | NA | 15 | TRBV15 | CATSEGGPARETQYF | TGTGCCACCAGCGAAGGAGGCCCAGCTCGAGAGACCCAGTACTTC
many | TRBJ2-2 | TRBD2 | 16 | TRBV7-2 | CASSLEAGINTGELFF | TGTGCCAGCAGCTTAGAAGCGGGGATAAACACCGGGGAGCTGTTTTTT
NA | TRBJ2-5 | TRBD2 | 17 | TRBV18 | CASSPSTPGGQGETQYF | TGTGCCAGCTCACCTTCTACGCCGGGAGGGCAGGGTGAGACCCAGTACTTC
few | TRBJ2-3 | NA | 20 | TRBV6-2/TRBV6-3 | CASSGDRAFRLTEFTDTQYF | TGTGCCAGCAGCGGAGACCGAGCATTTCGTTTGACAGAATTCACAGATACGCAGTATTTT
few | TRBJ1-2 | TRBD1 | 14 | TRBV6-5 | CASKVPGQGNGYTF | TGTGCCAGCAAAGTCCCTGGACAGGGAAATGGCTACACCTTC
many | TRBJ2-7 | NA | 11 | TRBV20-1 | CSARVLEQQYF | TGCAGTGCCCGGGTACTAGAACAGCAGTACTTC
few | TRBJ2-1 | TRBD2 | 17 | TRBV7-9 | CASSRGVAGLSYNEQFF | TGTGCCAGCAGTCGAGGGGTAGCGGGCCTCTCCTACAATGAGCAGTTCTTC
few | TRBJ2-1 | NA | 15 | TRBV12-3/TRBV12-4 | CASSFEERSGNEQFF | TGTGCCAGCAGTTTCGAGGAGCGGTCCGGGAATGAGCAGTTCTTC
NA | TRBJ1-3 | NA | 14 | TRBV6-5 | CASSYSGSGNTIYF | TGTGCCAGCAGTTACTCAGGGTCTGGAAACACCATATATTTT
once | TRBJ1-1 | TRBD1 | 13 | TRBV24-1 | CATSVQGATEAFF | TGTGCCACCAGTGTACAGGGGGCTACTGAAGCTTTCTTT
few | TRBJ2-7 | TRBD1 | 13 | TRBV2 | CASSEGQIYEQYF | TGTGCCAGCAGTGAGGGACAGATCTACGAGCAGTACTTC
NA | TRBJ2-3 | NA | 11 | TRBV6-2/TRBV6-3 | CASSWSDTQYF | TGTGCCAGCAGTTGGTCAGATACGCAGTATTTT
NA | TRBJ2-1 | TRBD2 | 17 | TRBV7-2 | CASSLWASGSSGNEQFF | TGTGCCAGCAGCTTATGGGCTAGCGGGAGTTCTGGCAATGAGCAGTTCTTC
NA | TRBJ2-7 | NA | 15 | TRBV29-1 | CSVEEIRDGVYEQYF | TGCAGCGTTGAAGAGATCCGGGACGGAGTCTACGAGCAGTACTTC
few | TRBJ2-3 | TRBD2 | 17 | TRBV5-6 | CASSGTSGRKSTDTQYF | TGTGCCAGCAGCGGGACTAGCGGGAGAAAATCGACAGATACGCAGTATTTT
NA | TRBJ1-4 | NA | 12 | TRBV19 | CASSIKQGKLFF | TGTGCCAGTAGTATTAAACAGGGAAAACTGTTTTTT
NA | TRBJ2-1 | TRBD2 | 11 | TRBV6-6 | CASSSTSGWFF | TGTGCCAGCAGCTCGACTAGCGGGTGGTTCTTC
few | TRBJ1-2 | NA | 19 | TRBV19 | CASSTRQSSPKGFSYGYTF | TGTGCCAGTAGTACCCGACAGAGTTCGCCGAAGGGGTTCTCGTATGGCTACACCTTC
NA | TRBJ2-3 | TRBD2 | 18 | TRBV4-2 | CASSQDGTSGTFADTQYF | TGTGCCAGCAGCCAAGATGGGACTAGCGGGACCTTCGCAGATACGCAGTATTTT
NA | TRBJ1-6 | TRBD1 | 13 | TRBV2 | CASVGQGNSPLHF | TGTGCCAGCGTCGGACAGGGGAATTCACCCCTCCACTTT
NA | TRBJ2-3 | TRBD2 | 13 | TRBV20-1 | CSAKVAGAHTQYF | TGCAGTGCTAAGGTAGCGGGAGCGCATACGCAGTATTTT
NA | TRBJ2-4 | TRBD1 | 15 | TRBV25-1 | CASNLTGDLKNIQYF | TGTGCCAGCAATCTTACAGGGGATCTCAAAAACATTCAGTACTTC
few | TRBJ2-3 | TRBD1 | 16 | TRBV4-3 | CASSQGQGPSTDTQYF | TGCGCCAGCAGCCAAGGACAGGGGCCTAGCACAGATACGCAGTATTTT
many | TRBJ1-5 | NA | 13 | TRBV4-3 | CASSQDRGQPQHF | TGCGCCAGCAGCCAAGATAGGGGACAGCCCCAGCATTTT
NA | TRBJ2-1 | NA | 15 | TRBV7-2 | CASSLTGENYNEQFF | TGTGCCAGCAGCTTGACAGGTGAAAACTACAATGAGCAGTTCTTC
many | TRBJ1-2 | NA | 15 | TRBV27 | CASRIDQGDGFGYTF | TGTGCCAGCAGAATTGATCAGGGTGATGGTTTTGGCTACACCTTC
few | TRBJ2-5 | TRBD1 | 14 | TRBV7-9 | CASTFPGQAETQYF | TGTGCCAGCACCTTCCCGGGACAGGCAGAGACCCAGTACTTC
NA | TRBJ2-7 | NA | 15 | TRBV6-2/TRBV6-3 | CASTRSPVGGYEQYF | TGTGCCAGCACTCGTTCACCGGTTGGCGGTTACGAGCAGTACTTC
NA | TRBJ2-1 | TRBD1 | 15 | TRBV11-3 | CASSLRTGDNNEQFF | TGTGCCAGCAGCTTGCGGACAGGAGACAACAATGAGCAGTTCTTC
NA | TRBJ2-1 | NA | 11 | TRBV6-2/TRBV6-3 | CASNNGREQFF | TGTGCCAGCAATAACGGGCGCGAGCAGTTCTTC
few | TRBJ2-2 | TRBD2 | 17 | TRBV7-6 | CASSPPLADPNTGELFF | TGTGCCAGCAGCCCGCCCCTAGCGGACCCAAACACCGGGGAGCTGTTTTTT
NA | TRBJ2-5 | NA | 12 | TRBV29-1 | CSVGRQGETQYF | TGCAGCGTTGGTCGGCAGGGGGAGACCCAGTACTTC
few | TRBJ1-2 | TRBD1 | 16 | TRBV27 | CASSLGTGSPHYGYTF | TGTGCCAGCAGTTTAGGGACAGGGTCTCCCCACTATGGCTACACCTTC
few | TRBJ1-3 | NA | 13 | TRBV7-9 | CASGQSYGNTIYF | TGTGCCAGCGGACAGTCATATGGAAACACCATATATTTT
many | TRBJ1-4 | NA | 15 | TRBV7-2 | CASSLMLGVGEKLFF | TGTGCCAGCAGCTTAATGCTTGGGGTCGGCGAAAAACTGTTTTTT
NA | TRBJ2-3 | TRBD2 | 15 | TRBV24-1 | CATSDPAGARDTQYF | TGTGCCACCAGTGACCCAGCGGGAGCTCGAGATACGCAGTATTTT
many | TRBJ2-3 | TRBD2 | 16 | TRBV7-6 | CASSPRTSASTDTQYF | TGTGCCAGCAGCCCTCGCACTAGCGCTAGCACAGATACGCAGTATTTT
few | TRBJ2-5 | NA | 15 | TRBV7-2 | CASSLVGDWPETQYF | TGTGCCAGCAGCTTAGTCGGGGACTGGCCAGAGACCCAGTACTTC
NA | TRBJ2-1 | TRBD2 | 15 | TRBV9 | CASSVSAGVYNEQFF | TGTGCCAGCAGCGTATCAGCGGGGGTATACAATGAGCAGTTCTTC
few | TRBJ2-1 | TRBD2 | 17 | TRBV9 | CASSVGIAGGPVDEQFF | TGTGCCAGCAGCGTCGGGATAGCGGGAGGGCCAGTAGATGAGCAGTTCTTC
NA | TRBJ1-5 | NA | 15 | TRBV4-1 | CASSHATNSNQPQHF | TGCGCCAGCAGCCATGCAACAAATAGCAATCAGCCCCAGCATTTT
NA | TRBJ2-1 | NA | 15 | TRBV7-9 | CASSLRWGDYNEQFF | TGTGCCAGCAGCTTAAGGTGGGGGGACTACAATGAGCAGTTCTTC
NA | TRBJ1-3 | TRBD1 | 16 | TRBV28 | CASSLAPDRSGNTIYF | TGTGCCAGCAGTTTAGCCCCGGACAGGTCAGGAAACACCATATATTTT
NA | TRBJ2-1 | NA | 16 | TRBV19 | CASSIVGGTSYNEQFF | TGTGCCAGTAGTATAGTAGGGGGAACCTCCTACAATGAGCAGTTCTTC
NA | TRBJ2-1 | TRBD2 | 14 | TRBV18 | CASSVPSGDNEQFF | TGTGCCAGCTCAGTTCCTAGCGGCGACAATGAGCAGTTCTTC
NA | TRBJ2-7 | NA | 13 | TRBV7-2 | CASSLVALYEQYF | TGTGCCAGCAGCTTAGTAGCTCTATACGAGCAGTACTTC